This T cell receptor beta chain was identified during a study of CD8+CD57+ T cells in acquired aplastic anemia. Patients chosen for sequencing had CD8+CD57+ cells that had expanded, as shown by flow cytometry. This clonotype was counted ten times or more. It was genomic DNA that served as the template for profiling TCR beta VDJ and CDR3. TCRdb recomputed calls from the reads with MiXCR, one row per CDR3 protein. The table includes fewer than 250,000 distinct CDR3 sequences, roughly half detected once. The specimen was sorted CD4+, CD8+, or CD8+CD57+ T cells (not recorded which) from PBMCs. This clonotype was obtained from a human donor with aplastic anemia.

The CDR3 DNA is TGCAGTGCTAGGCATTACCGGGACAGGGGGTCGGATACGCAGTATTTT. It is translated as CSARHYRDRGSDTQYF. V gene TRBV20-1 combines with J gene TRBJ2-3; the match to TRBD1 covers 11 bases. The CDR3 is 16 residues long. J was trimmed by 6 bases and V by 3 bases; bases with no gene match: 11. Germline lookup yields CDR1 DFQATT and CDR2 SNEGSKA (reference sequence).